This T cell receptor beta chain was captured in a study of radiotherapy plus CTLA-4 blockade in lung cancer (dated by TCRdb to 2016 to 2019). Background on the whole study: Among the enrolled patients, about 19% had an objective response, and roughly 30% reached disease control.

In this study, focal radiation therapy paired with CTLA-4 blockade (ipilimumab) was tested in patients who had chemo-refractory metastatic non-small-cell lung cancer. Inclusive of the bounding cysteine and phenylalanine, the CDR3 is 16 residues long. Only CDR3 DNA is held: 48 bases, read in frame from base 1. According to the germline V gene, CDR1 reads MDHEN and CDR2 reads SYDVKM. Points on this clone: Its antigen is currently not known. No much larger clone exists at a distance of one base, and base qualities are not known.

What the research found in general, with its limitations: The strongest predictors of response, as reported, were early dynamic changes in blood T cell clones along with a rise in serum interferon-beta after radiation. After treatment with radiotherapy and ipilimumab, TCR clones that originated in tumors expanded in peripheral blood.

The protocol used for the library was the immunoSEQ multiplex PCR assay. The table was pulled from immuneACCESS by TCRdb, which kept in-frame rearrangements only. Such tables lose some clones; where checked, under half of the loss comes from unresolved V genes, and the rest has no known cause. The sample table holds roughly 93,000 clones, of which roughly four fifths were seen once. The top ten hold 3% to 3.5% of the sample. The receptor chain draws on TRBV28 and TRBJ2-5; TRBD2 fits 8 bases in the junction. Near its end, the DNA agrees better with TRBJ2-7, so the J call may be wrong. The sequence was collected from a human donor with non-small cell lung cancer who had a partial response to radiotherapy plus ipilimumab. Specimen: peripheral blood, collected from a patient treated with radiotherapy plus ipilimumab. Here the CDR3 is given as CASSLCGREDFYEQYF. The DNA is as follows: TGTGCCAGCAGTTTATGCGGGAGGGAGGATTTCTACGAGCAGTACTTC.